The T cell receptor beta chain under discussion was sequenced for a study of CD8+CD57+ T cells in acquired aplastic anemia. About the study: The DNA of sorted CD4+ and CD8+ cells averaged roughly 3.2 ug.

CD8+CD57+ cell expansion, shown by flow cytometry, had occurred in the patients selected for sequencing. Patients had not yet gotten any therapy when their blood was taken for sampling. TCR beta VDJ and CDR3 profiles were obtained from a genomic DNA template. Via MiXCR, TCRdb re-called the reads, giving one row per CDR3 protein. Of about 54,000 distinct CDR3 sequences in the sample, about 56% were seen once. Germline assignment: CDR1 SQVTM and CDR2 ANQGSEA. There are 15 residues in the CDR3. V dropped 6 bases and J dropped 0; count of bases not matched to a gene: 8. The source of this sequence is a human donor with aplastic anemia. The specimen sequenced was sorted CD4+, CD8+, or CD8+CD57+ T cells (not recorded which) from PBMCs. The rearrangement links TRBV29-1 to TRBJ2-3; 8 nucleotides agree with TRBD2. The CDR3 DNA sequence: TGCAGCGTGCAGCGGGAGCCACGAAGCACAGATACGCAGTATTTT. The encoded protein is CSVQREPRSTDTQYF.